This T cell receptor beta chain was identified during a study of resident and recirculating memory T cells in vitiligo. Study-wide context: Whole samples, not sorted cells, were homogenized and used for genomic DNA extraction.

In the case of this clone: What it binds is not known.

Generated by immunoSEQ multiplex PCR, the TCRdb table keeps only in-frame clones and is missing some. This sample has 60,000 to 80,000 clones, with 90% to 95% found just once. Notes on the study in general: No single dominant TCR clone appeared; lesion clonality varied.

Germline CDR1 and CDR2: MDHEN and SYDVKM. The CDR3 spans 16 residues. V was cut by 7 bases and J by 2 bases, with 21 bases left in between. Patients had to be free of confetti depigmentation, indicating active vitiligo. Sequenced sample: blood. The TCR comes from a male donor with vitiligo. The chain links TRBV28 to TRBJ2-7; D may be TRBD1 (6 bases). Here the CDR3 DNA reads TGTGCCAGCATTACCCGTAGGGGACATAACCCCTACGAGCAGTACTTC. It encodes CASITRRGHNPYEQYF.